The sequence of this T cell receptor beta chain was determined in a study of T cell responses to AZD1222 COVID-19 vaccine. Concerning this clone: What it binds is not known.

With V trimmed by 2 bases and J by 6 bases, 8 bases remained unmatched. The CDR3 is made up of 16 amino acids. Per germline, CDR1 MNHNS and CDR2 SASEGT. Points from the study as a whole: After the peak T cell response, and only then, were repertoires sampled.

Assay: immunoSEQ multiplex PCR; the TCRdb copy retains only in-frame clones and omits some. The table lists more than 150,000 clones, approximately 90% of them singletons, with 1.8% in the top ten. Sequencing used peripheral blood, obtained on day 0 of AZD1222 vaccination. The TCR originated in an adult in good health. The chain couples TRBV6-1 to TRBJ2-1, with 9 nucleotides matching TRBD1. In DNA form, the CDR3 reads TGTGCCAGCAGTGAATTTCCGGGACAGGGAGGCAATGAGCAGTTCTTC. This encodes CASSEFPGQGGNEQFF.